Listed below are T cell receptor beta chains from one sample, sequenced in a study of T cells in Graves' hyperthyroidism and ophthalmopathy. TCRdb reanalysed the multiplex PCR reads using MiXCR and keeps one entry per CDR3 protein. The sample consists of roughly 380,000 distinct CDR3 sequences, approximately 19% of them appearing once. Material: blood. The receptors were sampled from a woman aged 18 to 35 with Graves' hyperthyroidism. Each CDR3 is given with its conserved first and last residue. The D gene is left open where the match is weak. The size field is filled for only some rows; it gives once, few, many or a size class.

DNA: TGTGCCAGCAGTCGGTTCAGGGGGACGGATGGCTACACCTTC
CDR3: CASSRFRGTDGYTF
J: TRBJ1-2
V: TRBV6-1
D: TRBD1
size: NA

DNA: TGTGCCAGCAGCTTGGTGCGGTTTAGCAATCAGCCCCAGCATTTT
CDR3: CASSLVRFSNQPQHF
J: TRBJ1-5
V: TRBV5-8
D: NA
size: NA

DNA: TGTGCCAGCAGTTTATATCCAGGGGGAAAGGCTGAAGCTTTCTTT
CDR3: CASSLYPGGKAEAFF
J: TRBJ1-1
V: TRBV28
D: TRBD1
size: many

DNA: TGTGCCAGCAGTTTACGAGGGGGAACTCCGGACGGATTAAATCAGCCCCAGCATTTT
CDR3: CASSLRGGTPDGLNQPQHF
J: TRBJ1-5
V: TRBV12-3/TRBV12-4
D: NA
size: many

DNA: TGTGCCAGCAGCTCCCAGCCTACCGGGCCCCAGTACTTC
CDR3: CASSSQPTGPQYF
J: TRBJ2-5
V: TRBV5-4
D: NA
size: NA

DNA: TGTGCCAGCAGCTTAACCGCGAATGGCTACACCTTC
CDR3: CASSLTANGYTF
J: TRBJ1-2
V: TRBV7-2
D: NA
size: many

DNA: TGTGCCAGCAGTGAGGATTTGGGGGGAAACTATGGCTACACCTTC
CDR3: CASSEDLGGNYGYTF
J: TRBJ1-2
V: TRBV2
D: NA
size: many

DNA: TGTGCCAGCAGTTTAGAGGGGATCAATGGCTACACCTTC
CDR3: CASSLEGINGYTF
J: TRBJ1-2
V: TRBV27
D: NA
size: many

DNA: TGTGCCAGCACCCCTCAGGGCGGTCAGGTCACCGGGGAGCTGTTTTTT
CDR3: CASTPQGGQVTGELFF
J: TRBJ2-2
V: TRBV12-3/TRBV12-4
D: NA
size: once

DNA: TGTGCCAGCACCTGGGCGCGCTATGGCTACACCTTC
CDR3: CASTWARYGYTF
J: TRBJ1-2
V: TRBV12-3/TRBV12-4
D: NA
size: many

DNA: TGTGCCAGCAGTCCCGGAGTAACGAGCTCCTACGAGCAGTACTTC
CDR3: CASSPGVTSSYEQYF
J: TRBJ2-7
V: TRBV28
D: NA
size: few

DNA: TGTGCCTGGGACAGGGGGCCTCAAGAGACCAAGTACTTC
CDR3: CAWDRGPQETKYF
J: TRBJ2-5
V: TRBV30
D: TRBD1
size: NA

DNA: TGCAGCGTGCTAGCGGGAGAGACCCAGTACTTC
CDR3: CSVLAGETQYF
J: TRBJ2-5
V: TRBV29-1
D: TRBD2
size: many

DNA: TGTGCCTGGAGGGATAGGGGTACTGAAGCTTTCTTT
CDR3: CAWRDRGTEAFF
J: TRBJ1-1
V: TRBV30
D: NA
size: NA